This T cell receptor (beta chain) was sequenced during a study of early T cells in non-severe SARS-CoV-2 infection. TCRdb itself ran the 5' RACE reads through MiXCR, one entry per CDR3 protein. The data contain tens of thousands of distinct CDR3 sequences, roughly 4.8% of them singletons. The CDR3 contains 14 residues. V shed 0 bases and J shed 2 bases, with 7 bases lying between them. Germline-derived CDR1 and CDR2 are LNHNV and YYDKDF (reference sequence). This clonotype was observed at least ten times. The sample taken for sequencing was whole blood. The rearrangement joins TRBV15 to TRBJ2-5; a possible D gene is TRBD1 (6 bases). The receptor was isolated from an adult who was a healthcare worker with PCR-confirmed SARS-CoV-2 infection or an uninfected control (not recorded which). The CDR3, as DNA: TGTGCCACCAGCAGAGATCAGGGGCAAGAGACCCAGTACTTC. It codes for CATSRDQGQETQYF. Full variable domain (missing parts from reference TRBV15 and TRBJ2-5): DAMVIQNPRYQVTQFGKPVTLSCSQTLNHNVMYWYQQKSSQAPKLLFHYYDKDFNNEADTPDNFQSRRPNTSFCFLDIRSPGLGDTAMYLCATSRDQGQETQYFGPGTRLLVL.